One sample yielded the 18 T cell receptor beta chains listed below, sequenced in a study of blood T cells in healthy people across ages. With a J-beta primer mix and a sample-barcoded 5' primer, a second PCR ran 7 to 11 cycles. TCRdb reanalysed the 5' RACE reads using MiXCR and keeps one entry per CDR3 protein. The sample has approximately 1,000,000 distinct CDR3 sequences; more than 30% are singletons. Source material: blood. The origin of the receptors is a man younger than 35 in good health.

The rearrangement joins TRBV2 to TRBJ2-3, with D possibly being TRBD1 (5 bases). The CDR3 covers 14 residues. The germline V gene encodes CDR1 SNHLY and CDR2 FYNNEI. V lost 5 bases and J 5 bases, leaving 14 bases between the germline ends. This CDR3 reads CASSLWDQGDTQYF. For the CDR3, the DNA is TGTGCCAGCAGTCTGTGGGATCAGGGAGATACGCAGTATTTT.

The rearrangement joins TRBV20-1 to TRBJ1-2; 8 bases align to TRBD1. The V gene's germline CDR1 is DFQATT and CDR2 SNEGSKA (reference sequence). V lost 0 bases and J lost 4; bases outside the gene matches: 7. The CDR3 has 15 amino acids. The CDR3, as DNA: TGCAGTGCTAGAGATACAGGGGGGCGACCCTATGGCTACACCTTC. The encoded protein is CSARDTGGRPYGYTF.

A few counts support this clonotype. The J gene is TRBJ1-2, the V gene TRBV6-2 or TRBV6-3; tentatively, D is TRBD1 (6 bases). Germline V gene data show CDR1 as MNHEY and CDR2 as SVGEGT. Between the trimmed V and J ends, which lost 4 bases and 6 bases, there was a span of 15 bases. The CDR3 has 14 amino acids. CDR3 nucleotide sequence: TGTGCCAGCAGTTCCAGCAGGGGCCTCCATGGCTACACCTTC. Residues: CASSSSRGLHGYTF.

The chain has TRBV28 and TRBJ1-2; possibly TRBD1 for D (5 bases). The CDR3 spans 15 residues. V was trimmed by 3 bases and J by 8 bases, leaving 19 bases between them. Germline V gives CDR1 MDHEN, CDR2 SYDVKM. The CDR3 region is CASSFSRTPKLGYTF. CDR3 sequence (DNA): TGTGCCAGCAGTTTTTCCCGGACACCCAAATTGGGCTACACCTTC.

V and J are TRBV18 and TRBJ2-3; tentatively, D is TRBD1 (6 bases). This CDR3 is built from 14 residues. Deletions cut 3 bases from V and 5 bases from J, with 12 bases between. The germline CDR1 and CDR2 sequences are KGHSH and LQKENI. The CDR3 protein is CASSPDRRRDTQYF. CDR3 nucleotide sequence: TGTGCCAGCTCACCTGACAGGCGGCGAGATACGCAGTATTTT.

The V gene is TRBV20-1, the J gene TRBJ2-4; 8 bases agree with TRBD2. V lost 3 bases and J lost 13; bases outside the gene matches: 8. The CDR3 runs to 12 residues. In germline, CDR1 is DFQATT, CDR2 SNEGSKA (reference sequence). The DNA for the CDR3 is TGCAGTGCTAGGGCGGGAGGCAATGACCAGTACTTC. It translates to CSARAGGNDQYF.

The rearrangement links TRBV20-1 to TRBJ1-5, with 11 bases aligning to TRBD1. Germline V gene data show CDR1 as DFQATT and CDR2 as SNEGSKA (reference sequence). This CDR3 spans 16 amino acids. J lost 7 bases, V lost 1 base, and 9 bases had no gene match. The CDR3 coding sequence is TGCAGTGCTAGAGTCCCTTCCGGACAGGGGGCCCAGCCCCAGCATTTT. Translated: CSARVPSGQGAQPQHF.

This clonotype was detected a few times. V is TRBV29-1 and J is TRBJ1-1; D gene ambiguous. Germline V CDR1 and CDR2: SQVTM, ANQGSEA. This CDR3 is built from 12 residues. The germline V and J ends were trimmed by 2 bases and 6 bases, with 10 bases remaining between them. CDR3 nucleotide sequence: TGCAGCGTTGAATCGGCAACATCTGAAGCTTTCTTT. Translated, it gives CSVESATSEAFF.

The V gene is TRBV20-1, the J gene TRBJ1-5; 9 nucleotides agree with TRBD1. This CDR3 region has 15 residues. V shed 2 bases, J shed 3 bases, and the junction held 5 bases outside the gene matches. The V gene's germline CDR1 is DFQATT and CDR2 SNEGSKA (reference sequence). CDR3 protein: CSARMGQGFNQPQHF. The CDR3 coding sequence is TGCAGTGCTAGAATGGGACAGGGTTTCAATCAGCCCCAGCATTTT.

In this sample, this clonotype turned up a few times. The chain couples TRBV6-5 to TRBJ2-7; TRBD1 or TRBD2 may be the D gene (5 bases each). Germline V gene lookup returns CDR1 MNHEY and CDR2 SVGAGI. The V and J ends lost 0 bases and 2 bases respectively, with 11 bases between them. The CDR3 totals 15 residues. The DNA for the CDR3 is TGTGCCAGCAGTTACTCGAGTAGGGGACCCTACGAGCAGTACTTC. Residues: CASSYSSRGPYEQYF.

This clonotype showed up many times. V is TRBV7-2 and J is TRBJ2-3; 7 bases are shared with TRBD1. This CDR3 comprises 16 residues. The germline CDR1 and CDR2 sequences are SGHTA and FQGNSA. V trimming: 5 bases; J trimming: 2 bases; junction bases outside the gene matches: 10. CDR3: CASSEQDRVDTDTQYF. In DNA, the CDR3 is TGTGCCAGCAGCGAACAAGACAGGGTCGACACAGATACGCAGTATTTT.

In DNA form, the CDR3 reads TGTGCCAGCAGCCGATCCTTCTCCGCGGCGATCTCCTACAATGAGCAGTTCTTC. This sequence encodes CASSRSFSAAISYNEQFF. The chain joins TRBV4-2 to TRBJ2-1, with D hard to call. Trimming removed 4 bases from V and 0 bases from J, with 19 bases in between. Germline V gene lookup returns CDR1 LGHNA and CDR2 YNFKEQ. The CDR3 totals 18 residues.

This clonotype showed up just a few times. The chain recombines TRBV9 with TRBJ1-3; D ambiguous. Per the germline V gene, CDR1 is SGDLS and CDR2 is YYNGEE. Trimming took 3 bases from V and 4 from J, leaving 5 bases between them. This CDR3 is built from 12 residues. The CDR3 sequence: CASSAHGNTIYF. CDR3 bases: TGTGCCAGCAGCGCCCACGGAAACACCATATATTTT.

This clonotype was seen a few times. This chain connects TRBV12-3 or TRBV12-4 to TRBJ1-3, with D perhaps TRBD1 (5 bases). Between the trimmed V and J ends, which lost 4 bases and 5 bases, there was a span of 15 bases. The CDR3 covers 15 residues. CDR3 in amino acids: CASSSSGAARNTIYF. CDR3 in DNA: TGTGCCAGCAGTTCGTCCGGGGCGGCTAGAAACACCATATATTTT.

This rearrangement joins TRBV5-1 to TRBJ2-7; possibly TRBD1 for D (6 bases). This CDR3 has 14 residues. V lost 3 bases, J lost 3 bases, and 13 bases lay in between. Germline V lookup: CDR1 SGHRS, CDR2 YFSETQ. CDR3 coding DNA: TGCGCCAGCAGCTCCGGGACACAATACTACGAGCAGTACTTC. This sequence encodes CASSSGTQYYEQYF. Complete variable domain (other parts from reference TRBV5-1 and TRBJ2-7): KAGVTQTPRYLIKTRGQQVTLSCSPISGHRSVSWYQQTPGQGLQFLFEYFSETQRNKGNFPGRFSGRQFSNSRSEMNVSTLELGDSALYLCASSSGTQYYEQYFGPGTRLTVT.

J is TRBJ2-3 and V is TRBV4-2, with 11 bases fitting TRBD1. This CDR3 is 16 amino acids long. The germline gives CDR1 LGHNA, CDR2 YNFKEQ. V shed 4 bases, J shed 1 base, and the junction held 4 bases outside the gene matches. CDR3 bases: TGTGCCAGCAGCCCAGGGACAGGGGGACGCACAGATACGCAGTATTTT. Its translation: CASSPGTGGRTDTQYF.

The CDR3 region has the DNA TGTGCCAGCAGTCCTCACCGGGACACCTACGAGCAGTACTTC. This encodes CASSPHRDTYEQYF. The chain links TRBV6-1 to TRBJ2-7, with D possibly matching TRBD1 (6 bases). V lost 5 bases to trimming and J lost 2 bases, with 13 bases between them. Per germline, CDR1 MNHNS and CDR2 SASEGT. The CDR3 extends over 14 amino acids.

Details on this clonotype: This may be a read error: a much more frequent sequence differs by one nucleotide. The V and J genes are TRBV20-1 and TRBJ1-2; D is ambiguous. The CDR3 spans 11 residues. Trimming took off 5 bases at V and 2 bases at J, with 6 bases between the two ends. Germline CDR1 and CDR2: DFQATT and SNEGSKA (reference sequence). This CDR3 is CSAPENYGYTF. As DNA, the CDR3 is TGCAGTGCTCCAGAAAACTATGGCTACACCTTC.